The sample holds one count of the clone carrying this T cell receptor (beta chain). This may be a read error: a much more frequent sequence differs by one nucleotide. The CDR3 contains 14 residues. V shed 0 bases and J shed 0 bases, with 4 bases lying between them. The germline gives CDR1 SGHNT, CDR2 YENEEA. As processed by the authors: Amplifying reference gene primers gave estimates of nucleated cell counts. TCRdb keeps only in-frame clones here, not all; method: immunoSEQ multiplex PCR. That table gives V, J and clone size, and the DNA gave D and trimming. The top ten clones hold approximately 9.8% of a sample with some 25,000 clones, 89% of them seen once. This entry comes from a study of blood T cell repertoires in COVID-19. The overall study: T cells, B-cell-depleted T cells, or PBMCs provided the cDNA or gDNA that served as material.

The chain uses TRBV11-3 and TRBJ2-3; D unresolved. The receptor was isolated from a man aged 70 or older with acute or convalescent COVID-19. The specimen was peripheral blood. CDR3 nucleotides: TGTGCCAGCAGCTTAGACGGGAGCACAGATACGCAGTATTTT. This translates into CASSLDGSTDTQYF.